The 26 T cell receptor beta chains below all came from one sample that was sequenced in a study of blood T cell repertoires in COVID-19. Repertoires were generated with immunoSEQ multiplex PCR, while TCRdb's copy carries only in-frame clones and drops some. The profile shows a few hundred thousand clones, roughly 90% of them singletons. Sequences were obtained from peripheral blood. These receptors came from an older woman with COVID-19, enrolled during active disease.

The chain links TRBV18 to TRBJ1-5; D possibly corresponds to TRBD1 (6 bases). Germline CDR1 reads KGHSH; CDR2 reads LQKENI. V was trimmed by 3 bases and J by 7 bases, leaving 13 bases between them. This CDR3 is 14 amino acids long. The CDR3 sequence: CASSPTSGVQPQHF. The DNA for the CDR3 is TGTGCCAGCTCACCCACATCAGGGGTCCAGCCCCAGCATTTT.

The chain joins TRBV19 to TRBJ1-2; the D gene is possibly TRBD1 (5 bases). The CDR3 is 16 residues long. The V gene lost 4 bases and the J gene lost 5 bases, with 20 bases spanning the gap. Germline assignment: CDR1 LNHDA and CDR2 SQIVND (reference sequence). The CDR3, as DNA: TGTGCCAGTAGTAACTACCACGGACAAACCTTATATGGCTACACCTTC. It codes for CASSNYHGQTLYGYTF.

The chain employs TRBV2 and TRBJ1-6; D is uncertain. V was shortened by 4 bases and J by 4 bases, with 5 bases between the two germline ends. This CDR3 contains 13 residues. Germline V gives CDR1 SNHLY, CDR2 FYNNEI. CDR3: CASSGQYNSPLHF. DNA for the CDR3: TGTGCCAGCAGTGGTCAGTATAATTCACCCCTCCACTTT.

This clone was seen just once. The chain employs TRBV7-3 and TRBJ1-3, with D possibly being TRBD1 (5 bases). The CDR3 runs to 17 residues. Trimming took off 0 bases at V and 0 bases at J, with 12 bases between the two ends. Germline assignment: CDR1 SGHTA and CDR2 FQGTGA. CDR3 DNA sequence: TGTGCCAGCAGCTTAACTGCAGGGTCCTTCTCTGGAAACACCATATATTTT. Its protein product is CASSLTAGSFSGNTIYF.

Only one count was recorded for this clone. This chain joins TRBV12-3 or TRBV12-4 and TRBJ2-5; a possible D gene is TRBD2 (5 bases). This CDR3 is built from 12 residues. V was shortened by 4 bases and J by 5 bases, with 8 bases between the two germline ends. In nucleotides, the CDR3 is TGTGCCAGCAGTTCGGGGTGGGAGACCCAGTACTTC. It codes for CASSSGWETQYF.

The V gene is TRBV9, the J gene TRBJ2-7; tentative D call: TRBD1 (6 bases). The ends were cut back, 4 bases at V and 0 bases at J, with 11 bases in the middle. The V gene's germline CDR1 is SGDLS and CDR2 YYNGEE. The CDR3 is 14 residues long. DNA of the CDR3: TGTGCCAGCAGCCCACAGGGAAGCTCCTACGAGCAGTACTTC. This encodes CASSPQGSSYEQYF.

This clone has just one count. The J gene is TRBJ1-1, the V gene TRBV7-2; maybe TRBD1 (6 bases). With 7 bases removed from V and 4 bases from J, the gap between germline ends came to 13 bases. This CDR3 comprises 13 residues. CDR1 is SGHTA and CDR2 is FQGNSA in the germline V gene. This CDR3 reads CASNEDRVTEAFF. CDR3 coding DNA: TGTGCCAGCAATGAGGACAGAGTCACTGAAGCTTTCTTT.

This sequence joins TRBV19 and TRBJ1-4, with 9 bases lining up with TRBD1. The length of the CDR3 is 13 residues. V lost 6 bases and J lost 8; bases outside the gene matches: 4. Per germline, CDR1 LNHDA and CDR2 SQIVND (reference sequence). Here the CDR3 DNA reads TGTGCCAGTAGGGACAGGGGAAGGGAAAAACTGTTTTTT. This codes for CASRDRGREKLFF.

J is TRBJ1-4 and V is TRBV9; D is unclear. This CDR3 spans 15 amino acids. The V end was cut by 0 bases, the J end by 5 bases, with 11 bases between. Germline V lookup: CDR1 SGDLS, CDR2 YYNGEE. The CDR3 sequence: CASSVAGGHNEKLFF. The CDR3 DNA is TGTGCCAGCAGCGTAGCGGGCGGGCACAATGAAAAACTGTTTTTT.

The chain joins TRBV7-9 to TRBJ1-4, with no clear D. Germline V CDR1 and CDR2: SEHNR, FQNEAQ (reference sequence). The V gene lost 7 bases and the J gene lost 4 bases, with 16 bases spanning the gap. This CDR3 is 15 amino acids long. The CDR3 region is CASTPDWSGNEKLFF. CDR3 coding DNA: TGTGCCAGCACCCCAGATTGGAGTGGTAATGAAAAACTGTTTTTT.

This sequence joins TRBV18 and TRBJ2-7; 8 bases match TRBD1. Germline values: CDR1 KGHSH, CDR2 LQKENI. V was clipped by 3 bases and J by 10 bases; unmatched bases: 5. The CDR3 is 12 residues long. The CDR3 reads CASSPGQVDQYF. The CDR3 DNA reads as TGTGCCAGCTCACCGGGACAGGTGGACCAGTACTTC.

This clone was seen a handful of times. The chain uses TRBV4-3 and TRBJ2-1; 8 bases map to TRBD2. From germline, CDR1 is LGHNA and CDR2 YSLEER. The CDR3 has 16 residues. Unmatched junction bases numbered 11, after V lost 0 bases and J lost 10 bases. CDR3 DNA: TGCGCCAGCAGCCAAGATTCGCGGGGGGCTTGGGGAGAGCAGTTCTTC. Amino acid sequence: CASSQDSRGAWGEQFF.

This chain links TRBV13 with TRBJ1-1, with D unclear. Per germline, CDR1 PRHDT and CDR2 FYEKMQ (reference sequence). CDR3 length: 14 amino acids. Between the trimmed V and J ends, which lost 1 base and 2 bases, there was a span of 8 bases. CDR3 residues: CASSLVALNTEAFF. In nucleotides, the CDR3 is TGTGCCAGCAGCTTAGTAGCCTTAAACACTGAAGCTTTCTTT.

The chain is built from TRBV13 and TRBJ2-2, with D maybe TRBD1 (5 bases). The CDR3 totals 15 residues. Germline CDR1 is PRHDT and CDR2 is FYEKMQ (reference sequence). V was trimmed by 5 bases and J by 5 bases, leaving 15 bases between them. The CDR3 loop is CASSRTVAGTGELFF. For the CDR3, the DNA is TGTGCCAGCAGCCGAACCGTCGCAGGGACCGGGGAGCTGTTTTTT.

The V and J genes are TRBV16 and TRBJ1-5; possible D gene TRBD1, 6 bases. V gave up 5 bases and J gave up 6 bases, with 11 bases separating them. Germline CDR1 reads KGHSY; CDR2 reads FQNENV. This CDR3 comprises 13 residues. The CDR3 protein is CASSSRGFQPQHF. The CDR3 region has the DNA TGTGCCAGCAGCTCAAGGGGGTTTCAGCCCCAGCATTTT.

This chain links TRBV28 with TRBJ2-2, with 7 bases lining up with TRBD1. The CDR3 is 16 residues long. V lost 7 bases and J lost 0; bases outside the gene matches: 8. In germline, CDR1 is MDHEN, CDR2 SYDVKM. CDR3 DNA: TGTGCCAGCAACCGCCTAGGGGGCTCGAACACCGGGGAGCTGTTTTTT. Translation gives CASNRLGGSNTGELFF.

This chain uses TRBV18 with TRBJ1-4; D is undetermined. Germline CDR1 is KGHSH and CDR2 is LQKENI. This CDR3 contains 14 residues. V gave up 2 bases and J gave up 7 bases, with 11 bases separating them. The CDR3 DNA follows: TGTGCCAGCTCACCAGCAGGAGGAGGTGAAAAACTGTTTTTT. It encodes CASSPAGGGEKLFF.

The genes are TRBV5-1 and TRBJ2-2; no definite D call. Trimming shortened V by 0 bases and J by 1 base, and 7 bases separated the two germline ends. The germline V gene has CDR1 SGHRS and CDR2 YFSETQ. CDR3 length: 15 residues. CDR3 DNA sequence: TGCGCCAGCAGCTTGGAGGCAGGGAACACCGGGGAGCTGTTTTTT. This gives the protein CASSLEAGNTGELFF.

The rearrangement links TRBV3-1 (or the pseudogene TRBV3-2) to TRBJ2-2; TRBD2 aligns across 7 bases. With V trimmed by 8 bases and J by 1 base, 7 bases remained unmatched. This CDR3 is built from 15 residues. Germline V lookup: CDR1 LGHDT, CDR2 YNNKEL (reference sequence). The CDR3 bases are TGTGCCAGCCGAATTGGCGGGGGGAACACCGGGGAGCTGTTTTTT. This gives the protein CASRIGGGNTGELFF.

This chain links TRBV29-1 with TRBJ2-3; D gene unclear. Trimming stripped 3 bases from V and 5 bases from J, with 12 bases between. Germline V gene data show CDR1 as SQVTM and CDR2 as ANQGSEA. This CDR3 is 13 amino acids long. This chain's CDR3 is CSVEASDGDTQYF. In nucleotides, the CDR3 is TGCAGCGTTGAGGCCAGCGATGGAGATACGCAGTATTTT.

The V call is TRBV7-9, the J call TRBJ1-3, with D unclear. The CDR3 consists of 12 residues. With 3 bases removed from V and 4 bases from J, the gap between germline ends came to 4 bases. CDR1 SEHNR and CDR2 FQNEAQ come from the germline V gene (reference sequence). The CDR3 spells CASSFVGNTIYF. Written as DNA, the CDR3 is TGTGCCAGCAGCTTCGTCGGAAACACCATATATTTT.

V and J are TRBV4-3 and TRBJ1-4; D is ambiguous. Germline V lookup: CDR1 LGHNA, CDR2 YSLEER. The CDR3 is 14 residues long. V was shortened by 4 bases and J by 7 bases, with 13 bases between the two germline ends. Here the CDR3 DNA reads TGCGCCAGCAGCCCCACAAGAACCAGTGAAAAACTGTTTTTT. This encodes CASSPTRTSEKLFF.

The chain links TRBV7-9 to TRBJ2-7; a possible D gene is TRBD1 (5 bases). V lost 1 base to trimming and J lost 3 bases, with 16 bases between them. The CDR3 length is 16 residues. The V gene's germline CDR1 is SEHNR and CDR2 FQNEAQ (reference sequence). The CDR3 reads CASSLEQQGRVYEQYF. The CDR3 coding sequence is TGTGCCAGCAGCTTAGAGCAGCAGGGAAGGGTCTACGAGCAGTACTTC.

The gene calls are TRBV11-3 and TRBJ1-1, with D perhaps TRBD1 (6 bases). V shed 5 bases and J shed 5 bases, with 21 bases lying between them. Germline-derived CDR1 and CDR2 are SGHNT and YENEEA. This CDR3 has 16 residues. CDR3 protein: CASSPRVGGRETEAFF. The CDR3 DNA reads TGTGCCAGCAGCCCTAGGGTCGGGGGGCGGGAGACTGAAGCTTTCTTT.

The J gene is TRBJ1-6, the V gene TRBV6-5; D uncertain. Germline CDR1 reads MNHEY; CDR2 reads SVGAGI. V lost 7 bases and J 5 bases, leaving 12 bases between the germline ends. The CDR3 contains 14 residues. CDR3 protein: CASTVGRNNSPLHF. CDR3 DNA sequence: TGTGCCAGCACGGTGGGCCGGAATAATTCACCCCTCCACTTT.

This chain links TRBV6-2 or TRBV6-3 with TRBJ2-2; 7 bases are shared with TRBD1. The V segment lost 6 bases and the J segment 3 bases; nucleotides outside the gene matches: 7. Looked up from germline, CDR1 is MNHEY and CDR2 is SVGEGT. This CDR3 has 15 amino acids. CDR3 nucleotides: TGTGCCAGCAGCACAGGGGAAGCGGACACCGGGGAGCTGTTTTTT. It translates to CASSTGEADTGELFF.